This T cell receptor (beta chain) was captured by sequencing in a study of blood T cells in healthy people across ages. Isolated per sample were at least 6 million PBMCs. There were at least 6 micrograms of total RNA extracted from every sample. The CDR3 totals 14 residues. The V end lost 0 bases, the J end lost 6 bases, and 13 bases lay between the germline ends. Germline CDR1 is DFQATT and CDR2 is SNEGSKA (reference sequence). Together with a sample-barcoded 5' primer, a J-beta primer mix was included in a second PCR lasting about 7 to 11 cycles. MiXCR was run by TCRdb on the 5' RACE reads, yielding one entry per CDR3 protein. The sample records about 1 million distinct CDR3 sequences, under 45% being singletons.

Specimen: blood. The origin of this receptor is a woman aged 55-69 years in good health. The chain uses TRBV20-1 and TRBJ2-3; D is ambiguous. CDR3 residues: CSARDLRLGDTQYF. CDR3 nucleotide sequence: TGCAGTGCTAGAGATCTCCGACTTGGGGATACGCAGTATTTT.